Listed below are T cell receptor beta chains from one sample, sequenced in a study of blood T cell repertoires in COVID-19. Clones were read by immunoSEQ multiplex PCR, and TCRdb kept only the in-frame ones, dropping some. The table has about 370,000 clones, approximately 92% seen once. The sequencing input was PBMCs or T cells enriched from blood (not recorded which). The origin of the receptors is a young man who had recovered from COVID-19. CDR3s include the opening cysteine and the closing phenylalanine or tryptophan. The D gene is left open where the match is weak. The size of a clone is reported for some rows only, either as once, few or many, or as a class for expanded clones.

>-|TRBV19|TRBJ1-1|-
CASSDASRGTEAFF
TGTGCCAGTAGTGATGCATCTCGGGGCACTGAAGCTTTCTTT
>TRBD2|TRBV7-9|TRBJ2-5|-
CASSPVGGSRVETQYF
TGTGCCAGCAGCCCCGTGGGCGGGAGTCGGGTAGAGACCCAGTACTTC
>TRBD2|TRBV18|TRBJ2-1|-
CASSLNPVGLAEEDKKFF
TGTGCCAGCTCACTAAACCCCGTGGGACTAGCGGAGGAGGATAAAAAGTTCTTC
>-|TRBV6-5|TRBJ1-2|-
CASSYATTVGYTF
TGTGCCAGCAGTTACGCGACGACAGTGGGCTACACCTTC
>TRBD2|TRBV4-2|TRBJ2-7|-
CASSQAPSGTTLLREQYF
TGTGCCAGCAGCCAAGCACCTAGCGGGACTACCCTCCTACGGGAGCAGTACTTC
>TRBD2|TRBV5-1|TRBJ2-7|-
CASSEGLVGYEQYF
TGCGCCAGCTCCGAGGGACTAGTGGGCTACGAGCAGTACTTC
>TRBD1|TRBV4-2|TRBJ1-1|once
CASSRHGQGSTEAFF
TGTGCCAGCAGCCGGCACGGACAGGGGTCCACTGAAGCTTTCTTT
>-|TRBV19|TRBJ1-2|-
CASSTYGRTANYGYTF
TGTGCCAGTAGTACTTACGGACGGACAGCTAACTATGGCTACACCTTC
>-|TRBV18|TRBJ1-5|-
CASSPGQEAYQPQHF
TGTGCCAGCTCGCCGGGACAAGAGGCCTATCAGCCCCAGCATTTT
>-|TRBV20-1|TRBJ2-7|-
CSASDGGGLSYEQYF
TGCAGTGCTAGTGACGGCGGGGGCCTCTCCTACGAGCAGTACTTC